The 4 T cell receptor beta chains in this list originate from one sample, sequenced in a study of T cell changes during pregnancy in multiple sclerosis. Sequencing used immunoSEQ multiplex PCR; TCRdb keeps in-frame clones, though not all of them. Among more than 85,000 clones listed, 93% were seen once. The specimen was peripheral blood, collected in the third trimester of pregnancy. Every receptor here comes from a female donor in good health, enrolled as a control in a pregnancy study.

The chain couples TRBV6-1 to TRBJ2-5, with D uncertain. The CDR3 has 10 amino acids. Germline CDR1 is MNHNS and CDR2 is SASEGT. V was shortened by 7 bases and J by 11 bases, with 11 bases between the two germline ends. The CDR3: CASTDGEQYF. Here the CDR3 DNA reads TGTGCCAGCACAGACGGAGAGCAGTACTTC.

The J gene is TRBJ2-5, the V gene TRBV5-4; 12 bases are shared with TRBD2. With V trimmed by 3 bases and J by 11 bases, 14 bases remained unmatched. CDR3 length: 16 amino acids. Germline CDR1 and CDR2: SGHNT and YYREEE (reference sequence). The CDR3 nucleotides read TGTGCCAGCAGCTCAAGGACTAGCGGGACTCGCGGGCAGCAGTACTTC. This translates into CASSSRTSGTRGQQYF.

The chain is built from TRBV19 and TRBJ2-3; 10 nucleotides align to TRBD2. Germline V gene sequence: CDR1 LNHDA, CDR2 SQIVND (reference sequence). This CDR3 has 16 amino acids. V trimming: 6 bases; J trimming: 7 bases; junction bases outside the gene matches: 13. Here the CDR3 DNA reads TGTGCCAGTAGCCACCTTTTAGCGGGAGGCTACAATACGCAGTATTTT. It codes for CASSHLLAGGYNTQYF.

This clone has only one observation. The CDR3 loop is CASSTKRGTEAFF. The DNA for the CDR3 is TGTGCCAGTAGTACTAAAAGGGGGACTGAAGCTTTCTTT. The chain uses TRBV19 and TRBJ1-1; D perhaps matches TRBD1 (6 bases). Germline CDR1 LNHDA, CDR2 SQIVND (reference sequence). V shed 4 bases and J shed 5 bases, with 11 bases lying between them. CDR3 length: 13 amino acids. Variable domain in full (rest from reference TRBV19 and TRBJ1-1): DGGITQSPKYLFRKEGQNVTLSCEQNLNHDAMYWYRQDPGQGLRLIYYSQIVNDFQKGDIAEGYSVSREKKESFPLTVTSAQKNPTAFYLCASSTKRGTEAFFGQGTRLTVV.